The sequence of this TCR beta chain was determined in a study of T cell responses to AZD1222 COVID-19 vaccine. V was clipped by 2 bases and J by 6 bases; unmatched bases: 10. Germline V lookup: CDR1 SGHDT, CDR2 YYEEEE. The CDR3 consists of 17 residues. Sequenced by immunoSEQ multiplex PCR; TCRdb stores in-frame clones only, minus some. Of some 150,000 clones listed, around 91% were seen once; the top ten hold 5%. The material was peripheral blood, obtained on day 0 of AZD1222 vaccination. This receptor was obtained from an adult in good health. This chain connects TRBV5-6 to TRBJ2-1, with 11 nucleotides matching TRBD2. The CDR3: CASSLRLAGRWANEQFF. CDR3 DNA: TGTGCCAGCAGCTTACGACTAGCGGGAAGGTGGGCCAATGAGCAGTTCTTC. The full variable domain, in which reference TRBV5-6 and TRBJ2-1 provide the parts outside the CDR3, is DAGVTQSPTHLIKTRGQQVTLRCSPKSGHDTVSWYQQALGQGPQFIFQYYEEEERQRGNFPDRFSGHQFPNYSSELNVNALLLGDSALYLCASSLRLAGRWANEQFFGPGTRLTVL.